These T cell receptor beta chains were read from a single sample in a study of blood T cell repertoires in COVID-19. This table comes from immunoSEQ multiplex PCR, and its TCRdb copy is limited to in-frame clones, with some not included. This table holds around 190,000 clones, roughly 90% found once. Sequenced: peripheral blood. These receptors were collected from a man younger than 30 with active or convalescent COVID-19. CDR3s include the opening cysteine and the closing phenylalanine or tryptophan. Each record gives: clone size, D gene, J gene, V gene, CDR3 protein, CDR3 DNA. The D gene is left open where the match is weak. The listing skips clone size in some rows; elsewhere it reads once, few, many or a size class.

size: .; D: .; J: TRBJ1-5; V: TRBV6-1; CDR3: CASSENGSGQPQHF; DNA: TGTGCCAGCAGTGAGAACGGTTCCGGTCAGCCCCAGCATTTT
size: .; D: TRBD1; J: TRBJ1-6; V: TRBV13; CDR3: CASSFDRGTTPLHF; DNA: TGTGCCAGCAGCTTCGACAGGGGCACGACACCCCTCCACTTT
size: .; D: .; J: TRBJ2-7; V: TRBV6-1; CDR3: CASSEGRTDKSYF; DNA: TGTGCCAGCAGTGAAGGAAGGACAGACAAGTCGTACTTC
size: .; D: TRBD1; J: TRBJ1-2; V: TRBV29-1; CDR3: CSVEDDRGSSEGGYTF; DNA: TGCAGCGTTGAAGACGACAGGGGCTCCAGTGAGGGTGGCTACACCTTC
size: .; D: TRBD2; J: TRBJ2-3; V: TRBV4-1; CDR3: CASSQGLAGVTDTQYF; DNA: TGCGCCAGCAGCCAGGGTCTAGCGGGGGTCACAGATACGCAGTATTTT
size: .; D: .; J: TRBJ2-5; V: TRBV21-1; CDR3: CARWGLAVETQYF; DNA: TGTGCCAGGTGGGGACTAGCGGTAGAGACCCAGTACTTC
size: .; D: TRBD1; J: TRBJ1-2; V: TRBV11-2; CDR3: CASSHGRGLRGYTF; DNA: TGTGCCAGCAGCCATGGCAGGGGGCTACGCGGCTACACCTTC
size: .; D: TRBD2; J: TRBJ2-3; V: TRBV7-9; CDR3: CASRRGGSEPGNTQYF; DNA: TGTGCCAGCAGGAGGGGCGGGAGCGAACCGGGTAATACGCAGTATTTT
size: once; D: .; J: TRBJ2-1; V: TRBV3-1/TRBV3-2; CDR3: CASSQFGADEQFF; DNA: TGTGCCAGCAGCCAATTTGGGGCCGATGAGCAGTTCTTC
size: .; D: TRBD2; J: TRBJ2-2; V: TRBV5-1; CDR3: CASTLLAGGRPGELFF; DNA: TGCGCCAGCACCCTATTAGCGGGGGGGCGACCCGGGGAGCTGTTTTTT